Shown below are 14 T cell receptor beta chains from a single sample sequenced in a study of vaccination and CD4 T cells after COVID-19. Their antigens remain unidentified. Treatment denoted: roughly ten-day PBMC culture with coronavirus spike peptide pools or control peptides (ViraFEST assay). An unexposed donor provided the CD4+ T cells, which were collected before the COVID-19 pandemic (2011-2018). Sequencing of DNA taken from cultured CD4+ T cells relied on the Oncomine TCR Beta short-read assay. One entry per CDR3 protein, called by TCRdb with MiXCR from the PCR reads. This table holds around 6,100 distinct CDR3 sequences, around half found once. The sequenced material came from CD4+ T cells from blood, cultured in vitro. Receptors originate from a human donor in good health.

Turning to this clonotype: A read error may produce the germline difference seen at one junction end. V usage is TRBV9 and J usage is TRBJ1-2, with 7 bases aligning to TRBD1. This CDR3 contains 13 residues. Looked up from germline, CDR1 is SGDLS and CDR2 is YYNGEE. The chain's CDR3 is CASSVGGAGGYTF. In nucleotides, the CDR3 is TGTGCCAGTAGCGTAGGGGGCGCGGGTGGCTACACCTTC.

This rearrangement joins TRBV19 to TRBJ2-7; D call uncertain. The CDR3 loop spans 13 amino acids. Trimming stripped 4 bases from V and 2 bases from J, with 9 bases between. The germline CDR1 and CDR2 sequences are LNHDA and SQIVND (reference sequence). The CDR3 sequence is CASSKDGTYEQYF. The CDR3 DNA reads TGTGCCAGTAGTAAGGACGGCACCTACGAGCAGTACTTC.

This clonotype has just a few counts. The gene calls are TRBV4-3 and TRBJ1-2, with D tentatively TRBD1 (6 bases). Between the trimmed V and J ends, which lost 0 bases and 4 bases, there was a span of 12 bases. The V gene's germline CDR1 is LGHNA and CDR2 YSLEER. The CDR3 has 15 residues. The CDR3 protein is CASSQDPGASYGYTF. CDR3 nucleotides: TGCGCCAGCAGCCAAGATCCGGGGGCTAGCTATGGCTACACCTTC.

This chain joins TRBV7-8 and TRBJ2-3, with D uncertain. Trimming left V 1 base short and J 9 bases short, with 17 bases between. CDR1 and CDR2 (germline): SGHVS, FQNEAQ. The CDR3 spans 15 residues. The CDR3 region has the DNA TGTGCCAGCAGCTTAGTGGGTGTTCTGTCCAGCACGCAGTATTTT. Encoded protein: CASSLVGVLSSTQYF. The entire variable domain, with the rest obtained from reference TRBV7-8 and TRBJ2-3, is as follows: GAGVSQSPRYKVAKRGQDVALRCDPISGHVSLFWYQQALGQGPEFLTYFQNEAQLDKSGLPSDRFFAERPEGSVSTLKIQRTQQEDSAVYLCASSLVGVLSSTQYFGPGTRLTVL.

This chain joins TRBV7-8 and TRBJ2-7, with no clear D. V lost 2 bases and J 6 bases, leaving 8 bases between the germline ends. The CDR3 has 12 residues. Germline CDR1 reads SGHVS; CDR2 reads FQNEAQ. The CDR3 nucleotides read TGTGCCAGCAGCTTACCAGGCCCCGAGCAGTACTTC. Its protein product is CASSLPGPEQYF.

J is TRBJ2-1 and V is TRBV5-4; 8 bases match TRBD2. Germline V gene lookup returns CDR1 SGHNT and CDR2 YYREEE (reference sequence). CDR3 length equals 16 residues. Unmatched junction bases numbered 13, after V lost 4 bases and J lost 7 bases. The CDR3 loop reads CASSKPGLAGVNEQFF. CDR3 DNA: TGTGCCAGCAGCAAACCCGGACTAGCAGGAGTTAATGAGCAGTTCTTC.

The chain has TRBV5-4 and TRBJ2-1; D gene ambiguous. Trimming took 0 bases from V and 9 from J, leaving 10 bases between them. The CDR3 spans 13 residues. Germline lookup yields CDR1 SGHNT and CDR2 YYREEE (reference sequence). The CDR3 reads CASSLVFSSEQFF. In nucleotides, the CDR3 is TGTGCCAGCAGCTTGGTTTTTAGTAGTGAGCAGTTCTTC.

The genes are TRBV19 and TRBJ2-4, with 7 bases aligning to TRBD1. After removal of 5 bases from V and 8 bases from J, the junction contained 12 bases not matched to a gene. Germline lookup yields CDR1 LNHDA and CDR2 SQIVND (reference sequence). The CDR3 is made up of 15 amino acids. In DNA form, the CDR3 reads TGTGCCAGTAGTGATACAGGGGTTGTTATGGACATTCAGTACTTC. Translated: CASSDTGVVMDIQYF.

The chain links TRBV4-2 to TRBJ2-7, with 9 bases matching TRBD1. V lost 1 base, J lost 4 bases, and 2 bases stayed unmatched. Per the germline V gene, CDR1 is LGHNA and CDR2 is YNFKEQ. This CDR3 is built from 14 residues. The CDR3 DNA reads TGTGCCAGCAGCCAAGTGGGACAGGGTTACGAGCAGTACTTC. This translates into CASSQVGQGYEQYF.

The rearrangement joins TRBV7-9 to TRBJ1-2; 7 positions agree with TRBD1. The germline V gene encodes CDR1 SEHNR and CDR2 FQNEAQ (reference sequence). This CDR3 region has 15 residues. The junction had 11 bases not matched to a gene; V was cut back by 5 bases and J by 5 bases. The CDR3 here is CASSLSGEQGYGYTF. In nucleotides, the CDR3 is TGTGCCAGCAGCCTAAGTGGGGAACAGGGGTATGGCTACACCTTC. Supplemented by reference TRBV7-9 and TRBJ1-2, the full variable domain reads DTGVSQNPRHKITKRGQNVTFRCDPISEHNRLYWYRQTLGQGPEFLTYFQNEAQLEKSRLLSDRFSAERPKGSFSTLEIQRTEQGDSAMYLCASSLSGEQGYGYTFGSGTRLTVV.

V gene TRBV19 combines with J gene TRBJ1-1; no clear D. V gave up 5 bases and J gave up 4 bases, with 11 bases separating them. CDR3 length equals 13 residues. The germline gives CDR1 LNHDA, CDR2 SQIVND (reference sequence). CDR3 amino acids: CASSSDLSTEAFF. The CDR3 DNA sequence: TGTGCCAGTAGTTCGGACCTGAGCACTGAAGCTTTCTTT.

The chain couples TRBV7-9 to TRBJ2-5, with D possibly TRBD1 on 6 matching bases. The CDR3 sequence is 18 residues long. Looked up from germline, CDR1 is SEHNR and CDR2 is FQNEAQ (reference sequence). Trimming took off 0 bases at V and 2 bases at J, with 19 bases between the two ends. The CDR3 reads CASSLAKANGQHQETQYF. For the CDR3, the DNA is TGTGCCAGCAGCTTAGCCAAGGCGAACGGACAGCATCAAGAGACCCAGTACTTC.

J is TRBJ1-3 and V is TRBV28; 7 bases match TRBD1. Trimming removed 5 bases from V and 0 bases from J; junction bases left unmatched: 7. This CDR3 spans 16 amino acids. The germline V gene has CDR1 MDHEN and CDR2 SYDVKM. CDR3 amino acids: CASSPGQPRSGNTIYF. The CDR3 region has the DNA TGTGCCAGCAGTCCGGGACAGCCACGCTCTGGAAACACCATATATTTT.

The chain employs TRBV12-3 or TRBV12-4 and TRBJ1-2, with TRBD1 identical over 7 bases. The CDR3 spans 14 residues. J was trimmed by 4 bases and V by 2 bases; bases with no gene match: 4. CDR3 protein: CASSLRSGGYGYTF. DNA of the CDR3: TGTGCCAGCAGTTTAAGGTCAGGGGGCTATGGCTACACCTTC.